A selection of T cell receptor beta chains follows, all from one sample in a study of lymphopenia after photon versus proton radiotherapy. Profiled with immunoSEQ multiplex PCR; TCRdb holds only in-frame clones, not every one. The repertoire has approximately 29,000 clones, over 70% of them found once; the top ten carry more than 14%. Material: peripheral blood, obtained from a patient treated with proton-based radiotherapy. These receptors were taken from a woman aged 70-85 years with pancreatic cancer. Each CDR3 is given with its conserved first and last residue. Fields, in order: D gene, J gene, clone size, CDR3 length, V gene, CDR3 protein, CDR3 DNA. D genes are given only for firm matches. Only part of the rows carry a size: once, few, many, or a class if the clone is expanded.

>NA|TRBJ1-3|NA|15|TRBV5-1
CASSLAQSSGNTIYF
TGCGCCAGCAGCTTGGCCCAGAGCTCTGGAAACACCATATATTTT
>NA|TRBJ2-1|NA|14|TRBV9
CASSLTPREDEQFF
TGTGCCAGCAGCTTAACACCACGGGAAGATGAGCAGTTCTTC
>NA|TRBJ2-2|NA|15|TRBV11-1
CASSPSERKDGELFF
TGTGCCAGCAGCCCCTCTGAGCGGAAGGACGGGGAGCTGTTTTTT
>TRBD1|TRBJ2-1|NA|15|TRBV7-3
CASRVQGQRDNEQFF
TGTGCCAGCAGAGTACAGGGGCAACGAGACAATGAGCAGTTCTTC
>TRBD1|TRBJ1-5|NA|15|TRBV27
CASSQTGGYNQPQHF
TGTGCCAGCAGTCAAACAGGGGGTTACAATCAGCCCCAGCATTTT
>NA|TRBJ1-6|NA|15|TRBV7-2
CASSRDSPQVSPLHF
TGTGCCAGCAGCCGAGACAGCCCTCAAGTATCACCCCTCCACTTT
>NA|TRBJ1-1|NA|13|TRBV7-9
CASSLSGATEAFF
TGTGCCAGCAGCCTGTCAGGGGCCACTGAAGCTTTCTTT
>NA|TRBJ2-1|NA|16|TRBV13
CASSPQGGGAYNEQFF
TGTGCCAGCAGCCCACAAGGAGGGGGCGCCTACAATGAGCAGTTCTTC
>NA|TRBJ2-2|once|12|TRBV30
CAWWANTGELFF
TGTGCCTGGTGGGCGAACACCGGGGAGCTGTTTTTT
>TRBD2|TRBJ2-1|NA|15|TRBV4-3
CASSQTSGSYNEQFF
TGCGCCAGCAGCCAAACTAGCGGGAGCTACAATGAGCAGTTCTTC
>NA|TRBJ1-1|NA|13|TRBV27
CASSLQGLAEAFF
TGTGCCAGCAGTTTACAAGGGTTGGCTGAAGCTTTCTTT
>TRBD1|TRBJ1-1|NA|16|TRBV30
CAWSVRGTGGLAEAFF
TGTGCCTGGAGTGTACGGGGTACAGGGGGCTTGGCTGAAGCTTTCTTT
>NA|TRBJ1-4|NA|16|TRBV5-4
CASSLGLQGGNEKLFF
TGTGCCAGCAGCTTGGGCCTTCAGGGAGGGAATGAAAAACTGTTTTTT
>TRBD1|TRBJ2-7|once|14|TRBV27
CASSHSQGRDEQYF
TGTGCCAGCAGTCACTCACAGGGGCGAGACGAGCAGTACTTC
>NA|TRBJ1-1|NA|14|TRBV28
CASRSYGPYTEAFF
TGTGCCAGCAGGTCATACGGGCCCTACACTGAAGCTTTCTTT
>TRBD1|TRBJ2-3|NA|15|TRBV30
CAWRLQGAITDTQYF
TGTGCCTGGAGACTACAGGGGGCTATTACAGATACGCAGTATTTT
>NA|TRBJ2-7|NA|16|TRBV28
CASSSPGSSRPYEQYF
TGTGCCAGCAGTTCCCCAGGATCTTCTCGGCCCTACGAGCAGTACTTC
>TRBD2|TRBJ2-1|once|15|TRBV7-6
CASSSTSGIYNEQFF
TGTGCCAGCAGCTCCACTAGCGGAATTTACAATGAGCAGTTCTTC
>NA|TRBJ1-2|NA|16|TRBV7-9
CASSLSGTGQGGGYTF
TGTGCCAGCAGCTTATCTGGCACAGGGCAAGGTGGTGGCTACACCTTC